In its sample, the clone carrying this TCR beta chain was seen many times. No antigen is known for it. TCR beta CDR3 region amplification was performed from RNA transcripts. Researchers ran a first-round RT-PCR on the TCR CDR3 using the HTBI primer set. TCRdb fed the multiplex PCR reads into MiXCR, producing one record per CDR3 protein. The sample consists of approximately 320,000 distinct CDR3 sequences, roughly 17% of them appearing once. The sample is drawn from a study of T cells in Graves' hyperthyroidism and ophthalmopathy. The study, taken as a whole, reports: Ophthalmopathy cases were set apart from stable hyperthyroidism by a 13 V-J model.

From less than 13 ml of fresh peripheral blood, PBMCs were isolated. CDR1 is SGHDT, CDR2 YYEEEE, per germline. The CDR3 loop spans 17 amino acids. The trim removed 0 bases at V and 8 bases at J, leaving 12 bases unmatched. The receptor was derived from a man aged 25-45 years with Graves' hyperthyroidism. The chain has TRBV5-6 and TRBJ2-1; 9 nucleotides line up with TRBD1. Input material: blood. In DNA form, the CDR3 reads TGTGCCAGCAGCTTGGGGTATAGGGACAGGGCGTCGGATGAGCAGTTCTTC. Translation: CASSLGYRDRASDEQFF.